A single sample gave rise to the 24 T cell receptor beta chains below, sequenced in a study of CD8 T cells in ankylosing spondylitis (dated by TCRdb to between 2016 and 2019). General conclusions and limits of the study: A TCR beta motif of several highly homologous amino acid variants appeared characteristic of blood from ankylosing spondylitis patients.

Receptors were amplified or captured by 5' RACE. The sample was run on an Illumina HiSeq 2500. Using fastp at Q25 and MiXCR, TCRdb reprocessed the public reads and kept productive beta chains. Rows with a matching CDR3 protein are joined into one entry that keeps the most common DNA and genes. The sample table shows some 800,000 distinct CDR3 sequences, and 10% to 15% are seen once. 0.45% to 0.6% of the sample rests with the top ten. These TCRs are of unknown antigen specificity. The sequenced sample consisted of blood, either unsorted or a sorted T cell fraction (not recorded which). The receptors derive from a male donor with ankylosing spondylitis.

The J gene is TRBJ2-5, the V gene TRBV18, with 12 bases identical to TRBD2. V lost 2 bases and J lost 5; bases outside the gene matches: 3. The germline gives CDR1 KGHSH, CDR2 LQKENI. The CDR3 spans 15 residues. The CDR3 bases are TGTGCCAGCTCACCAAGACTAGCGGGAGTGGAGACCCAGTACTTC. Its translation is CASSPRLAGVETQYF.

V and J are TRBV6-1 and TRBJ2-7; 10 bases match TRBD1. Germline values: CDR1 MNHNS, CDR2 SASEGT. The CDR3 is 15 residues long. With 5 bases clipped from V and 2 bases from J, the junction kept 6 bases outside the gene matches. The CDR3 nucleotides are TGTGCCAGCAGTAGGGGACAGGGGATTCCCTACGAGCAGTACTTC. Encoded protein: CASSRGQGIPYEQYF.

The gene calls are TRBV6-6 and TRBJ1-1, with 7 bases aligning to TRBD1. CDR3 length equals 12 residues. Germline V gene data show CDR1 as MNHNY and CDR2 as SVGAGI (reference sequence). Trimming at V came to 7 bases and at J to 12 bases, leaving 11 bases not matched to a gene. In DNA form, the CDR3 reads TGTGCCAGCACCCTAAAACAGGGGTTAACTTTCTTT. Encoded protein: CASTLKQGLTFF.

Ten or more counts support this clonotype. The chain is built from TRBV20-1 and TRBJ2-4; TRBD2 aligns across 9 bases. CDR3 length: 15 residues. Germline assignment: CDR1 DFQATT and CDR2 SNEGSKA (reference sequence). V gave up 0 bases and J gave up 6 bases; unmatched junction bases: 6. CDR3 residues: CSARDQETSGNIQYF. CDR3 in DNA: TGCAGTGCTAGAGATCAAGAGACTAGCGGAAACATTCAGTACTTC.

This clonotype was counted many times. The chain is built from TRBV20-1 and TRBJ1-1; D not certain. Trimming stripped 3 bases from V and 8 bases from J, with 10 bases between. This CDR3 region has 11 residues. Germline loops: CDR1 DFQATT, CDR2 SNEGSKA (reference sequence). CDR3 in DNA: TGCAGTGCTAGTGCCGGGTGGGAAGCTTTCTTT. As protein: CSASAGWEAFF.

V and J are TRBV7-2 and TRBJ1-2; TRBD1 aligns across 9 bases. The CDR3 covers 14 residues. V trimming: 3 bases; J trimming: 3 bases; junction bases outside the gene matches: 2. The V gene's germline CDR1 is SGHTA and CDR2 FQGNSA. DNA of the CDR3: TGTGCCAGCAGCTTTAGGACAGGGGACTATGGCTACACCTTC. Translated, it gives CASSFRTGDYGYTF.

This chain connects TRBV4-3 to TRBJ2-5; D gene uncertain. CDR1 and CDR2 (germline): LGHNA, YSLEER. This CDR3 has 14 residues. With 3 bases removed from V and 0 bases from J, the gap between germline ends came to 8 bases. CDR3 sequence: CASSQDGYQETQYF. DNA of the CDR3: TGCGCCAGCAGCCAGGACGGGTACCAAGAGACCCAGTACTTC.

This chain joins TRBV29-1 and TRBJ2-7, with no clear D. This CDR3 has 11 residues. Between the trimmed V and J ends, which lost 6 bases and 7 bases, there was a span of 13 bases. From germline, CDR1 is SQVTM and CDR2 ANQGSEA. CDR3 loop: CSVKTLGEQYF. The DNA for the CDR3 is TGCAGCGTGAAAACTCTGGGGGAGCAGTACTTC.

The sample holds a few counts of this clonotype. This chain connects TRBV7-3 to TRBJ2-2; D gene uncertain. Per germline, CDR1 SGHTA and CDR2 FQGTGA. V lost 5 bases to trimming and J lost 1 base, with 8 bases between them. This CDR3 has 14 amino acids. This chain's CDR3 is CASSERLNTGELFF. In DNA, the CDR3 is TGTGCCAGCAGCGAACGGTTGAACACCGGGGAGCTGTTTTTT. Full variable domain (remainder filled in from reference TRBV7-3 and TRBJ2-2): GAGVSQTPSNKVTEKGKYVELRCDPISGHTALYWYRQSLGQGPEFLIYFQGTGAADDSGLPNDRFFAVRPEGSVSTLKIQRTERGDSAVYLCASSERLNTGELFFGEGSRLTVL.

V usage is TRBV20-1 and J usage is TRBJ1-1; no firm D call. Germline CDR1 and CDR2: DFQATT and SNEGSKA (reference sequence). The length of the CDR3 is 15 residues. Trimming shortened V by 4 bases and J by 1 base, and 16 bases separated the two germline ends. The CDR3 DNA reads TGCAGTGCTATTGCTGGACCCTTTGAGAACACTGAAGCTTTCTTT. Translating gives CSAIAGPFENTEAFF.

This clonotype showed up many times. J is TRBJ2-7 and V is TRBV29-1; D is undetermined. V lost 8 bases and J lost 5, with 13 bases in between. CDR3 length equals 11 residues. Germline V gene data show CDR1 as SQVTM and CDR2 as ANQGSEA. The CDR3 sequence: CSTVKGNEQYF. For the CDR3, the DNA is TGCAGCACGGTAAAGGGCAACGAGCAGTACTTC.

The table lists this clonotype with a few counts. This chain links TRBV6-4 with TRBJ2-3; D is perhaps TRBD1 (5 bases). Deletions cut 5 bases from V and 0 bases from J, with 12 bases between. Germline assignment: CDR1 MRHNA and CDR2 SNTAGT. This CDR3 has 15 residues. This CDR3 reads CASSPQTASTDTQYF. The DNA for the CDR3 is TGTGCCAGCAGTCCCCAGACAGCTAGCACAGATACGCAGTATTTT.

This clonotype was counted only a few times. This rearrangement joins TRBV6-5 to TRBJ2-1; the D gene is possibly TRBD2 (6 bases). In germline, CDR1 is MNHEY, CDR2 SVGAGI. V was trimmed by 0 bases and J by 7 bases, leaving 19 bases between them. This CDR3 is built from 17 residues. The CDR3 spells CASSYSISGTGRNEQFF. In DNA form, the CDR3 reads TGTGCCAGCAGTTACTCGATTAGTGGGACGGGGAGGAATGAGCAGTTCTTC.

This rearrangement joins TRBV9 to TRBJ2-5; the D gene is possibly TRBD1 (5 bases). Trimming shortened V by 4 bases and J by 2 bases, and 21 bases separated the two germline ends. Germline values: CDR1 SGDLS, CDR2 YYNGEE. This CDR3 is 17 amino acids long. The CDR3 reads CASSFSPYRYLQETQYF. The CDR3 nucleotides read TGTGCCAGCAGCTTTAGCCCCTACAGGTACCTTCAAGAGACCCAGTACTTC.

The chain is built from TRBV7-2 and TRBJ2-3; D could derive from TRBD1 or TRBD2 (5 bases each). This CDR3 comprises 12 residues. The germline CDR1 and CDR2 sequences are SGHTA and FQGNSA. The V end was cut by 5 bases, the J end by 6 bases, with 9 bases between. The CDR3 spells CASSAWGDTQYF. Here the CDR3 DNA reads TGTGCCAGCAGCGCCTGGGGGGATACGCAGTATTTT.

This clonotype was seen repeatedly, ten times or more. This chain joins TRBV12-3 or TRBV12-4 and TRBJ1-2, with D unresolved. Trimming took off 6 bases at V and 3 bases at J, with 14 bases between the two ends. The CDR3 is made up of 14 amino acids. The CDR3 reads CASSPYNGYYGYTF. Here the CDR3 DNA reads TGTGCCAGCAGCCCATATAACGGATACTATGGCTACACCTTC.

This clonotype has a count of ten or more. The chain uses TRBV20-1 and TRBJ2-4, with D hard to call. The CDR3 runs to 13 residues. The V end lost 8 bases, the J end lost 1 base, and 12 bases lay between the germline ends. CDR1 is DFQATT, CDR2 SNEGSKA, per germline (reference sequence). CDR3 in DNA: TGCAGTTCCTTGGTGAGGGCCAAAAACATTCAGTACTTC. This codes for CSSLVRAKNIQYF.

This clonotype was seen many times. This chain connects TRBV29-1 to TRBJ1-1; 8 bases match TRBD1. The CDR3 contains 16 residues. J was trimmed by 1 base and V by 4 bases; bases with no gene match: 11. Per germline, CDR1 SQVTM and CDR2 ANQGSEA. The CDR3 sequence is CSVVYGRGLGNTEAFF. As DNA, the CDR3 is TGCAGCGTTGTGTACGGCAGGGGGCTTGGGAACACTGAAGCTTTCTTT.

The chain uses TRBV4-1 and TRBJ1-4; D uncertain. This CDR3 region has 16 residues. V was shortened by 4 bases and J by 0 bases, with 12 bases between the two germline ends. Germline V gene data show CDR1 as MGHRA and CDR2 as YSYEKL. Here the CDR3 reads CASSLSYGTTNEKLFF. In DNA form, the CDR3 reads TGCGCCAGCAGCCTCTCGTACGGCACAACTAATGAAAAACTGTTTTTT.

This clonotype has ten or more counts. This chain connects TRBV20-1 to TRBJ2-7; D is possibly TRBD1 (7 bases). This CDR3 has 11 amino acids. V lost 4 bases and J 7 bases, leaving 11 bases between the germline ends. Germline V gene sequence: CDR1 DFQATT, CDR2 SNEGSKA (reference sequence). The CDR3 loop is CSATQGGEQYF. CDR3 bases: TGCAGTGCTACTCAGGGGGGAGAGCAGTACTTC.

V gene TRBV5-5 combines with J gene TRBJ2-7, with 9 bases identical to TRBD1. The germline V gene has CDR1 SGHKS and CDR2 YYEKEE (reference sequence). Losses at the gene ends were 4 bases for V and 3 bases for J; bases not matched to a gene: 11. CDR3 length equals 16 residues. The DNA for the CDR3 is TGTGCCAGCAGCGCCGGCTACAGGGGGCAATTCTACGAGCAGTACTTC. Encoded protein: CASSAGYRGQFYEQYF.

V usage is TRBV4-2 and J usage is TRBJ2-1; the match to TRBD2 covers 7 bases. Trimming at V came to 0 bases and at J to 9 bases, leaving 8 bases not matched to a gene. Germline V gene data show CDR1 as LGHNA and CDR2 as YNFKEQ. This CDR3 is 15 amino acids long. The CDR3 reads CASSQEGLLLTEQFF. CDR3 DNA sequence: TGTGCCAGCAGCCAAGAGGGACTACTTTTGACTGAGCAGTTCTTC.

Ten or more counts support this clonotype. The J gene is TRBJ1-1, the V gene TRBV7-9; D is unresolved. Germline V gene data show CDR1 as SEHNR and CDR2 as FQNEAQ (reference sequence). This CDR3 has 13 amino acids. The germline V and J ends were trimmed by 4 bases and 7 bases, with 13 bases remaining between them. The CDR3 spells CASSSGLGSEAFF. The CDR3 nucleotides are TGTGCCAGCAGCTCCGGGCTCGGTAGTGAAGCTTTCTTT.

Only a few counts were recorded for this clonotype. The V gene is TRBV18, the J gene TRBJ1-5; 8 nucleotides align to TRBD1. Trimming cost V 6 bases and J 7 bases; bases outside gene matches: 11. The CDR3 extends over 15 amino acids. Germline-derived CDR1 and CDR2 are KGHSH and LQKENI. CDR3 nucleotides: TGTGCCAGCTCGTCTCGGACAGGGCGGGACCAGCCCCAGCATTTT. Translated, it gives CASSSRTGRDQPQHF. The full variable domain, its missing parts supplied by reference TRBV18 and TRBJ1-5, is NAGVMQNPRHLVRRRGQEARLRCSPMKGHSHVYWYRQLPEEGLKFMVYLQKENIIDESGMPKERFSAEFPKEGPSILRIQQVVRGDSAAYFCASSSRTGRDQPQHFGDGTRLSIL.